Given below is one TCR beta chain in context. What it recognizes is unknown. The template was RNA from unsorted bulk tissue. This CDR3 is 15 amino acids long. The sample comes from a study of tumor and adjacent non-tumor tissue in lung cancer. For the study at large: Histology: under 15 adenocarcinoma, a couple of squamous cell carcinoma, 1 small cell lung cancer. Samples averaged approximately 3.9 million productive TCRbeta reads each. Overall study findings and caveats: Tumor tissue had significantly higher TCR diversity than normal lung.

The library came from three nested PCR rounds adapted from ARM-PCR protocols. TCRdb re-called the multiplex PCR reads with MiXCR, one entry per CDR3 protein. This sample yields some 200,000 distinct CDR3 sequences, of which around 70% are seen a single time; about 25% belongs to the top ten. The chain uses TRBV12-3 or TRBV12-4 and TRBJ1-1, with 7 bases that match TRBD1. This clonotype was obtained from a man in his fifties or sixties with non-small cell lung cancer. The material sequenced was lung tumor tissue. The CDR3, as DNA: TGTGTCAGAAGTTCCCGGACAGGCCGAAGGTCTGGGGCTTTCTTT. Amino acid sequence: CVRSSRTGRRSGAFF.